This TCR beta chain was captured in a study of PD-1 blockade in classical Hodgkin lymphoma (dated by TCRdb to the early 2020s). Background on the whole study: Nivolumab dosing was 3 mg/kg intravenously every 2 weeks, continuing until either disease progression or unacceptable toxicity. The study used TCR beta sequencing and CyTOF to define a peripheral blood immune signature of response to PD-1 blockade in classical Hodgkin lymphoma. The research as a whole found: Baseline TCR diversity was reported as lower in newly diagnosed patients than in healthy donors, and lower still in relapsed/refractory patients. A significant rise by C4D1 was seen in CD4+ but not CD8+ TCR diversity (p=0.0027 vs p=0.16), with the rise being most apparent in complete responders (p=0.02). Diversity was lower in patients who began nivolumab less than 1 year after ASCT, so these patients were left out of later analyses to avoid confounding by immune reconstitution. Trial patients with a complete response had baseline diversity similar to that of newly diagnosed patients, while partial responders and progressors had significantly lower diversity. The study covered only a single clinical trial cohort, and the causes of the repertoire differences, possibly disease activity or prior therapy, were still not defined.

The Qiagen DNeasy kit was used to extract genomic DNA both from unsorted PBMCs and from the negatively selected CD4+ and CD8+ fractions. TCR beta CDR3 regions were subjected to amplification by immunoSEQ multiplex PCR with primers that anneal to V and J segments. A synthetic immune receptor repertoire was used to minimize amplification bias, and any remaining bias was removed computationally after sequencing. Processing in the source paper ran as follows. Custom Python scripts were used to quantify repertoire diversity as the Shannon entropy index. Unsorted, CD4+ and CD8+ repertoires were analyzed separately, except for combined analyses in which CD4+ and CD8+ sequences were merged in silico. Clonal expansion was defined as at least a 2-fold frequency increase after treatment relative to C1D1, with a pseudocount of 0.5 for undetected baseline clones. Clones with 0 or 1 copy at C1D1 were classified as singleton clones, and clones with 2 or more copies were classified as non-singleton clones. Clones expanded in unsorted samples were labelled as CD4+, CD8+ or unknown by matching protein sequences in sorted samples from the same patient. Wilcoxon tests on paired samples were used to test changes in diversity from C1D1 to C4D1. As stored in TCRdb, this immuneACCESS dataset retains in-frame rearrangements with V and J assigned. A fraction of the clones does not appear; measured against another copy, unresolved V genes explain less than half of the discrepancy, and the remainder lacks a known reason. The DNA gave D and trimming, while V, J and clone size come from that table. A total of about 12,000 clones appear in this sample, approximately 91% of them only once. The ten largest clones take up about 10% of the sample.

This specimen's time point label, interpreted: cycle 1 day 1 (C1D1), immediately before nivolumab initiation. All trial patients had relapsed after autologous stem cell transplantation, with cohorts A, B and C differing in prior brentuximab vedotin exposure. A total of under 70 patients with relapsed/refractory classical Hodgkin lymphoma made up the trial cohort, and each patient's best overall response was complete response, partial response or progressive disease. In the multi-cohort phase II CheckMate 205 trial, trial patients received single-agent nivolumab. Best overall response was determined by an independent review committee according to the 2007 International Working Group response criteria. PBMCs from the trial were collected at three points: immediately before nivolumab initiation (C1D1), and during therapy at cycle 2 day 1 and cycle 4 day 1. Peripheral blood was collected in 8 mL Vacutainer Cell Preparation Tubes, from which PBMCs were isolated by centrifugation and then cryopreserved.

As for this clone: Its antigen has not been determined. No base quality information exists; no much larger clone differs at one position.

The CDR3 holds 14 amino acids from the cysteine to the phenylalanine. Just CDR3 DNA is preserved here, 42 bases in frame from base 1. This clonotype was obtained from a human donor with classical Hodgkin lymphoma. This chain joins TRBV21-1 to TRBJ1-3. TRBV21-1 is a listed pseudogene. Here the sequenced sample was peripheral blood mononuclear cells (PBMCs), taken at baseline. The CDR3 in this case is CASRSEVTGNTIYF. The nucleotides read TGTGCCAGCAGGAGCGAAGTCACTGGAAACACCATATATTTT.